The 20 T cell receptor beta chains listed next were all sequenced from one sample in a study of OX40 agonist ivuxolimab in advanced cancers. Some clones are missing from TCRdb's copy, which holds only in-frame ones; the method was immunoSEQ multiplex PCR. The profile covers some 90,000 clones, with more than 75% appearing a single time and around 0.3% taken by the ten largest. Sequences were derived from CD4+ or CD8+ T cells sorted from blood, sampled in a trial of the OX40 agonist ivuxolimab. Every receptor here comes from an adult with an advanced solid tumor such as melanoma, head and neck, liver or kidney cancer.

J is TRBJ1-6 and V is TRBV5-1; TRBD1 aligns across 7 bases. V was clipped by 6 bases and J by 6 bases; unmatched bases: 6. The germline V gene encodes CDR1 SGHRS and CDR2 YFSETQ. CDR3 length equals 14 residues. In DNA form, the CDR3 reads TGCGCCAGCAACACAGGGGAGGGTAATTCACCCCTCCACTTT. It yields the protein CASNTGEGNSPLHF.

The chain recombines TRBV27 with TRBJ2-5; no firm D call. The CDR3 has 14 amino acids. V shed 3 bases and J shed 5 bases, with 13 bases lying between them. Germline loops: CDR1 MNHEY, CDR2 SMNVEV (reference sequence). In DNA, the CDR3 is TGTGCCAGCAGTTTCCGACGCAACCGGGAGACCCAGTACTTC. As protein: CASSFRRNRETQYF.

The chain combines TRBV7-9 with TRBJ2-7; D is ambiguous. The V end lost 8 bases, the J end lost 3 bases, and 23 bases lay between the germline ends. The CDR3 is 16 amino acids. The germline gives CDR1 SEHNR, CDR2 FQNEAQ (reference sequence). The CDR3 sequence is CASPFSPTETGYEQYF. The CDR3 DNA follows: TGTGCCAGCCCCTTCAGCCCCACCGAAACCGGCTACGAGCAGTACTTC. Based on the CDR3 plus reference TRBV7-9 and TRBJ2-7, the full variable domain is DTGVSQNPRHKITKRGQNVTFRCDPISEHNRLYWYRQTLGQGPEFLTYFQNEAQLEKSRLLSDRFSAERPKGSFSTLEIQRTEQGDSAMYLCASPFSPTETGYEQYFGPGTRLTVT.

The table lists this clone with a count of one. The chain has TRBV19 and TRBJ2-2; the D gene could be TRBD1 or TRBD2 (6 bases each). V was pared by 9 bases and J by 4 bases, with 18 bases between. Germline V lookup: CDR1 LNHDA, CDR2 SQIVND (reference sequence). The length of the CDR3 is 15 residues. The CDR3 here is CASRQPGGGTGELFF. CDR3 nucleotides: TGTGCCAGCCGACAACCCGGGGGCGGCACCGGGGAGCTGTTTTTT.

This clone was observed a few times. The gene calls are TRBV30 and TRBJ1-2; D gene ambiguous. This CDR3 spans 12 amino acids. Looked up from germline, CDR1 is GTSNPN and CDR2 is SVGIG (reference sequence). The ends were cut back, 4 bases at V and 7 bases at J, with 13 bases in the middle. The CDR3 region is CAWTNWERGYTF. The CDR3 DNA is TGTGCCTGGACCAATTGGGAACGTGGCTACACCTTC. Complete variable domain (other parts from reference TRBV30 and TRBJ1-2): SQTIHQWPATLVQPVGSPLSLECTVEGTSNPNLYWYRQAAGRGLQLLFYSVGIGQISSEVPQNLSASRPQDRQFILSSKKLLLSDSGFYLCAWTNWERGYTFGSGTRLTVV.

The chain uses TRBV30 and TRBJ1-1, with D possibly TRBD1 on 5 matching bases. Germline assignment: CDR1 GTSNPN and CDR2 SVGIG (reference sequence). The V end was cut by 3 bases, the J end by 11 bases, with 22 bases between. The CDR3 is 14 residues long. CDR3 bases: TGTGCCTGGAGAGAGACGCTCGGGCAGGGAACGGCTTTCTTT. It specifies CAWRETLGQGTAFF.

The V call is TRBV6-5, the J call TRBJ1-2; possibly TRBD1 for D (5 bases). The CDR3 is 15 residues long. Looked up from germline, CDR1 is MNHEY and CDR2 is SVGAGI. The V end was cut by 4 bases, the J end by 4 bases, with 16 bases between. The CDR3 loop reads CASSSLGGKVYGYTF. CDR3 in DNA: TGTGCCAGCAGTTCCCTCGGGGGGAAGGTCTATGGCTACACCTTC.

This clone was detected only a few times. The chain combines TRBV6-5 with TRBJ1-4; D is possibly TRBD1 (5 bases). The ends were cut back, 2 bases at V and 8 bases at J, with 15 bases in the middle. CDR1 and CDR2 from the germline V gene are MNHEY and SVGAGI. The CDR3 sequence is 15 residues long. Here the CDR3 DNA reads TGTGCCAGCAGTTACCAGAGATCAAGGGGAGAAAAACTGTTTTTT. Protein sequence: CASSYQRSRGEKLFF.

V is TRBV29-1 and J is TRBJ2-5; possible D gene TRBD2, 5 bases. The germline V and J ends were trimmed by 3 bases and 1 base, with 9 bases remaining between them. Per the germline V gene, CDR1 is SQVTM and CDR2 is ANQGSEA. The CDR3 runs to 13 residues. The CDR3 coding sequence is TGCAGCGTTGAGTTCGGGGTCCAAGAGACCCAGTACTTC. Translation gives CSVEFGVQETQYF.

The chain links TRBV6-6 to TRBJ2-3, with D tentatively TRBD1 (5 bases). The CDR3 loop spans 15 amino acids. Trimming took off 2 bases at V and 2 bases at J, with 11 bases between the two ends. From germline, CDR1 is MNHNY and CDR2 SVGAGI (reference sequence). The CDR3 nucleotides read TGTGCCAGCAGTTACAGGGGCAGAGACACAGATACGCAGTATTTT. It is translated as CASSYRGRDTDTQYF.

This chain joins TRBV11-2 and TRBJ2-1, with D perhaps given as TRBD1 or TRBD2 (6 bases each). Germline V CDR1 and CDR2: SGHAT, FQNNGV. Between the trimmed V and J ends, which lost 5 bases and 9 bases, there was a span of 20 bases. This CDR3 is built from 15 residues. This CDR3 reads CASSEGPGAQGEQFF. CDR3 sequence (DNA): TGTGCCAGCAGCGAAGGACCGGGGGCCCAAGGTGAGCAGTTCTTC. Combining the CDR3 with reference TRBV11-2 and TRBJ2-1 gives the whole variable domain EAGVAQSPRYKIIEKRQSVAFWCNPISGHATLYWYQQILGQGPKLLIQFQNNGVVDDSQLPKDRFSAERLKGVDSTLKIQPAKLEDSAVYLCASSEGPGAQGEQFFGPGTRLTVL.

This chain joins TRBV6-5 and TRBJ1-4; TRBD1 might be the D (6 bases). Germline CDR1 MNHEY, CDR2 SVGAGI. Trimming took 0 bases from V and 8 from J, leaving 16 bases between them. This CDR3 has 16 residues. The CDR3 protein is CASSYSRGARGEKLFF. The CDR3 region has the DNA TGTGCCAGCAGTTACTCGAGGGGGGCGAGAGGAGAAAAACTGTTTTTT.

The CDR3 DNA is TGTGCCAGCAGCTTAGGACTAGCGGGGCGCCGGGAGGGCACAGATACGCAGTATTTT. This gives the protein CASSLGLAGRREGTDTQYF. This chain connects TRBV7-2 to TRBJ2-3; TRBD2 matches 11 bases. The J segment lost 1 base and the V segment lost 1 base, leaving 10 bases of the junction unmatched. The CDR3 extends over 19 amino acids. From germline, CDR1 is SGHTA and CDR2 FQGNSA.

As regards this clone: This CDR3 is also generated by other DNA sequences in the sample. The V gene is TRBV9, the J gene TRBJ1-1, with D unclear. V dropped 1 base and J dropped 0 bases, with 4 bases sitting between them. Per the germline V gene, CDR1 is SGDLS and CDR2 is YYNGEE. This CDR3 has 13 amino acids. CDR3 sequence reads: CASSVLVNTEAFF. The CDR3 region has the DNA TGTGCCAGCAGCGTATTAGTGAACACTGAAGCTTTCTTT.

In this sample, this clone turned up a few times. V is TRBV7-8 and J is TRBJ2-7, with D possibly TRBD1 on 6 matching bases. V was trimmed by 5 bases and J by 1 base, leaving 18 bases between them. This CDR3 has 16 residues. From germline, CDR1 is SGHVS and CDR2 FQNEAQ. The CDR3 sequence is CASSNLRDKRSYEQYF. CDR3 sequence (DNA): TGTGCCAGCAGCAACCTCCGGGACAAACGGTCCTACGAGCAGTACTTC.

The chain recombines TRBV30 with TRBJ1-4; D gene unclear. Germline values: CDR1 GTSNPN, CDR2 SVGIG (reference sequence). V was cut by 1 base and J by 8 bases, with 11 bases left in between. The CDR3 runs to 13 residues. CDR3 DNA sequence: TGTGCCTGGAGTGCGACGGCCCGAGAAAAACTGTTTTTT. The encoded protein is CAWSATAREKLFF.

The V call is TRBV6-1, the J call TRBJ2-6; D ambiguous. This CDR3 region has 13 residues. V lost 10 bases and J lost 4, with 11 bases in between. Germline assignment: CDR1 MNHNS and CDR2 SASEGT. The CDR3 nucleotides are TGTGCCATTAGATTCGAGGGGGCCAACGTCCTGACTTTC. Translation gives CAIRFEGANVLTF.

This chain joins TRBV7-9 and TRBJ2-3, with 12 positions matching TRBD2. Germline assignment: CDR1 SEHNR and CDR2 FQNEAQ (reference sequence). J gave up 7 bases and V 5 bases, and 7 bases lay outside the gene matches. The length of the CDR3 is 15 residues. Here the CDR3 reads CASSASGGAGNTQYF. The CDR3 DNA reads as TGTGCCAGCAGCGCTAGCGGGGGGGCCGGGAATACGCAGTATTTT. The whole variable domain, remainder taken from reference TRBV7-9 and TRBJ2-3, is DTGVSQNPRHKITKRGQNVTFRCDPISEHNRLYWYRQTLGQGPEFLTYFQNEAQLEKSRLLSDRFSAERPKGSFSTLEIQRTEQGDSAMYLCASSASGGAGNTQYFGPGTRLTVL.

The chain recombines TRBV7-9 with TRBJ2-7; the match to TRBD2 covers 11 bases. There are 17 residues in the CDR3. The V gene's germline CDR1 is SEHNR and CDR2 FQNEAQ (reference sequence). V lost 0 bases to trimming and J lost 1 base; unmatched junction nucleotides: 5. The CDR3 reads CASSLAGGLAESYEQYF. The CDR3, as DNA: TGTGCCAGCAGCTTAGCGGGGGGACTAGCGGAATCCTACGAGCAGTACTTC.

The chain employs TRBV5-1 and TRBJ2-7; 9 bases match TRBD2. Looked up from germline, CDR1 is SGHRS and CDR2 is YFSETQ. The CDR3 has 16 residues. Unmatched junction bases numbered 10, after V lost 4 bases and J lost 2 bases. Written as DNA, the CDR3 is TGCGCCAGCAGCAGCCGGGCCGCGGGGGGGGCCTACGAGCAGTACTTC. Translating it yields CASSSRAAGGAYEQYF.